These 15 T cell receptor beta chains share one sample of origin, sequenced in a study of a mutant IDH1 vaccine in newly diagnosed glioma. Their target antigens are unknown. Time point meaning: week 5, during vaccination. All doses held 300 ug of mutant IDH1 20-mer peptide, with topical imiquimod. The assay was immunoSEQ multiplex PCR, and TCRdb's table has in-frame clones only and misses some. This table has some 37,000 clones, 78% appearing once. Sequencing was performed on PBMCs, taken from a glioma patient whose treatment included an IDH1 peptide vaccine. The receptor source for this set is a man aged 40-49 years with glioma.

The J gene is TRBJ2-3, the V gene TRBV7-9; TRBD2 aligns across 7 bases. V was pared by 1 base and J by 6 bases, with 1 base of the junction left unmatched. The CDR3 has 13 amino acids. From germline, CDR1 is SEHNR and CDR2 FQNEAQ (reference sequence). The CDR3: CASSLGLADTQYF. In DNA, the CDR3 is TGTGCCAGCAGCTTAGGACTAGCCGATACGCAGTATTTT.

The genes are TRBV6-1 and TRBJ2-5; the D gene is possibly TRBD2 (5 bases). Germline CDR1 MNHNS, CDR2 SASEGT. Deletions cut 1 base from V and 5 bases from J, with 11 bases between. The CDR3 is made up of 14 amino acids. Here the CDR3 DNA reads TGTGCCAGCAGTGAAGGTTCATGGGAGGAGACCCAGTACTTC. As protein: CASSEGSWEETQYF.

The rearrangement links TRBV6-1 to TRBJ2-7, with 11 bases lining up with TRBD2. The V gene end was trimmed by 8 bases and the J gene end by 4 bases; junction bases not matched to a gene: 7. The CDR3 loop spans 14 amino acids. Germline V gives CDR1 MNHNS, CDR2 SASEGT. This CDR3 is CASLPGTSGYEQYF. The CDR3 DNA sequence: TGTGCCAGCCTTCCCGGGACTAGCGGTTACGAGCAGTACTTC.

The CDR3 here is CASIIAGGTTGGYTF. CDR3 DNA: TGTGCCAGCATCATTGCCGGGGGGACAACCGGCGGCTACACCTTC. The chain combines TRBV7-9 with TRBJ1-2, with D possibly TRBD1 on 6 matching bases. Between the trimmed V and J ends, which lost 7 bases and 8 bases, there was a span of 23 bases. In germline, CDR1 is SEHNR, CDR2 FQNEAQ (reference sequence). CDR3 length: 15 residues.

This clone came up once. The chain has TRBV29-1 and TRBJ1-1, with TRBD1 identical over 8 bases. The CDR3 spans 15 residues. Germline V gene data show CDR1 as SQVTM and CDR2 as ANQGSEA. V dropped 4 bases and J dropped 0; count of bases not matched to a gene: 7. CDR3 DNA sequence: TGCAGCGTTGGGGGGACAGGAGCCTTGAACACTGAAGCTTTCTTT. Its translation is CSVGGTGALNTEAFF.

This chain uses TRBV5-1 with TRBJ1-4; TRBD1 might be the D (5 bases). The germline gives CDR1 SGHRS, CDR2 YFSETQ. This CDR3 spans 16 amino acids. V gave up 0 bases and J gave up 0 bases, with 9 bases separating them. The CDR3 here is CASSLGLQATNEKLFF. DNA for the CDR3: TGCGCCAGCAGCTTGGGTTTACAGGCAACTAATGAAAAACTGTTTTTT.

There are a few counts of this clone. This chain links TRBV4-2 with TRBJ1-3, with unresolved D. The germline CDR1 and CDR2 sequences are LGHNA and YNFKEQ. The CDR3 loop spans 14 amino acids. Trimming pared 3 bases from V and 2 bases from J, leaving 8 bases between. The CDR3 DNA reads as TGTGCCAGCAGCCAGGAATCTACTGGAAACACCATATATTTT. It yields the protein CASSQESTGNTIYF.

This rearrangement joins TRBV5-8 to TRBJ1-2; TRBD1 aligns across 8 bases. Germline CDR1 is SGHTS and CDR2 is YDEGEE. The CDR3 totals 15 residues. Trimming removed 1 base from V and 7 bases from J; junction bases left unmatched: 9. The CDR3 DNA follows: TGTGCCAGCAGCTTGTCCGGCAGGGGGCCGGGTGGCTACACCTTC. Encoded protein: CASSLSGRGPGGYTF.

The chain combines TRBV7-2 with TRBJ2-5; no clear D gene. Deletions cut 8 bases from V and 2 bases from J, with 12 bases between. Looked up from germline, CDR1 is SGHTA and CDR2 is FQGNSA. This CDR3 has 13 amino acids. CDR3 nucleotide sequence: TGTGCCAGCGGTATGGCAGTGCAAGAGACCCAGTACTTC. Encoded protein: CASGMAVQETQYF. Complete variable domain (other parts from reference TRBV7-2 and TRBJ2-5): GAGVSQSPSNKVTEKGKDVELRCDPISGHTALYWYRQSLGQGLEFLIYFQGNSAPDKSGLPSDRFSAERTGGSVSTLTIQRTQQEDSAVYLCASGMAVQETQYFGPGTRLLVL.

The V call is TRBV11-3, the J call TRBJ2-1; 8 positions match TRBD2. The CDR3 spans 16 residues. The trim removed 0 bases at V and 7 bases at J, leaving 8 bases unmatched. CDR1 and CDR2 from the germline V gene are SGHNT and YENEEA. The CDR3 DNA follows: TGTGCCAGCAGCTTAGAAGTGGGCGGGGGGAGGAATGAGCAGTTCTTC. This sequence encodes CASSLEVGGGRNEQFF.

There are a few counts of this clone. The rearrangement uses TRBV6-1 and TRBJ1-3; D is ambiguous. Trimming took 9 bases from V and 2 from J, leaving 11 bases between them. The length of the CDR3 is 13 residues. CDR1 is MNHNS, CDR2 SASEGT, per germline. The CDR3 region is CASAMVTGNTIYF. The CDR3 DNA reads TGTGCCAGTGCGATGGTCACTGGAAACACCATATATTTT.

This sequence joins TRBV5-1 and TRBJ2-5; TRBD1 or TRBD2 may be the D gene (5 bases each). This CDR3 has 16 residues. Trimming removed 4 bases at V and 5 bases at J, with 21 bases between. Germline V gene lookup returns CDR1 SGHRS and CDR2 YFSETQ. The CDR3 here is CASSASGLGARETQYF. The CDR3 DNA reads as TGCGCCAGCAGCGCCTCCGGCCTCGGGGCTAGGGAGACCCAGTACTTC.

The chain carries TRBV10-3 and TRBJ1-4; no clear D. V was pared by 0 bases and J by 13 bases, with 9 bases between. This CDR3 spans 12 amino acids. CDR1 and CDR2 (germline): ENHRY, SYGVKD. CDR3 region: CAISESGRLLFF. The CDR3 coding sequence is TGTGCCATCAGTGAGTCGGGCAGATTACTGTTTTTT.

This clone has more than one count but fewer than ten. The rearrangement links TRBV7-2 to TRBJ2-7; D unresolved. Germline V CDR1 and CDR2: SGHTA, FQGNSA. The V end was cut by 1 base, the J end by 0 bases, with 7 bases between. The length of the CDR3 is 14 residues. The DNA of the CDR3 is TGTGCCAGCAGCTTAGGGCGGACCTCCTACGAGCAGTACTTC. Its protein is CASSLGRTSYEQYF.

J is TRBJ1-5 and V is TRBV2; D is uncertain. The CDR3 contains 17 residues. V lost 2 bases, J lost 0 bases, and 14 bases lay in between. CDR1 and CDR2 from the germline V gene are SNHLY and FYNNEI. The chain's CDR3 is CASSEMGPIYSNQPQHF. The DNA for the CDR3 is TGTGCCAGCAGTGAAATGGGTCCGATCTATAGCAATCAGCCCCAGCATTTT.